This TCR beta chain was identified during a study of CXCR3-negative and CXCR3-positive naive CD8 T cells. The length of the CDR3 is 13 residues. Germline CDR1 reads MDHEN; CDR2 reads SYDVKM. Study conclusions and caveats: Naive cells used TRBV-TRBJ genes in much the same way whether CXCR3-negative or CXCR3-positive; memory cells did not. Researchers report that CXCR3-positive naive cells carry more hydrophobic TRB CDR3s than CXCR3-negative naive cells.

As concerns this clonotype: Its antigen is not known.

Researchers prepared the TRB cDNA libraries using 5' RACE with UMI labels. Reanalyzing the 5' RACE reads, TCRdb keeps one entry per CDR3 protein, without DNA. Listed are over 55,000 distinct CDR3 sequences; 4.8% falls within the top ten. This chain links TRBV28 with TRBJ2-2. What was sequenced was naive CXCR3+ CD8+ T cells from blood. Specified subset: CD45RO-CCR7+CD27+CD95- naive CD8+ T cells expressing CXCR3 (TNR3+). The sequence was collected from a human donor in good health. Some clones in this sample may be carry-over from other donors' samples. This CDR3 reads CASSLFETGELFF.